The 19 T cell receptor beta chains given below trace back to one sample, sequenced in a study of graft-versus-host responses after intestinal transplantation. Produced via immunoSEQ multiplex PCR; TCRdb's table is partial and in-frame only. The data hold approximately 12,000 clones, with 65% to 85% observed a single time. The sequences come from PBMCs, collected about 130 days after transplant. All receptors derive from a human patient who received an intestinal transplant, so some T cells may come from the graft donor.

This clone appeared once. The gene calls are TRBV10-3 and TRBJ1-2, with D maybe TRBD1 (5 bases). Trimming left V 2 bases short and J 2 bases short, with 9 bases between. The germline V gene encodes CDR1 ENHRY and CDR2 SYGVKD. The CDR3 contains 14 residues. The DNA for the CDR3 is TGTGCCATCAGTGAGCCGGACATGAACTATGGCTACACCTTC. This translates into CAISEPDMNYGYTF.

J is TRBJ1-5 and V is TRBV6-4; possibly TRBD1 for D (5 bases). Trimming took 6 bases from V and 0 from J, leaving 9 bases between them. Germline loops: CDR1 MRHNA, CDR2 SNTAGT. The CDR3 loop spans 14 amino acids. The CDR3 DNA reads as TGTGCCAGCAGCGAAGACAGTAGCAATCAGCCCCAGCATTTT. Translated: CASSEDSSNQPQHF.

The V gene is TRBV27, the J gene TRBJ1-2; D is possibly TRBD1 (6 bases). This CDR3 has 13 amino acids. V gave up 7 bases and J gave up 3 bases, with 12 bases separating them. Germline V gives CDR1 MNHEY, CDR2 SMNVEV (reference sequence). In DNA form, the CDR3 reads TGTGCCAGCAAGGCGACAGGCCACTATGGCTACACCTTC. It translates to CASKATGHYGYTF.

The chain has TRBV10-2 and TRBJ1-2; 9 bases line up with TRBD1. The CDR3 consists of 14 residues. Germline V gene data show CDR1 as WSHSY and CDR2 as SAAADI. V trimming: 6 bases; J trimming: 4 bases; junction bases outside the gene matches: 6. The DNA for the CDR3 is TGCGCCAGCAGGGGACAGGGTTTAGGCTATGGCTACACCTTC. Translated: CASRGQGLGYGYTF.

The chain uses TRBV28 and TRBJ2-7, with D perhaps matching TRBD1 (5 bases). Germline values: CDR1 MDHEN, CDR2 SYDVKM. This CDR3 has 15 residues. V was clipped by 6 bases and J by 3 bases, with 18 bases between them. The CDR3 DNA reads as TGTGCCAGCAGCCGTGACAGTTCCCCCCGCTACGAGCAGTACTTC. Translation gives CASSRDSSPRYEQYF.

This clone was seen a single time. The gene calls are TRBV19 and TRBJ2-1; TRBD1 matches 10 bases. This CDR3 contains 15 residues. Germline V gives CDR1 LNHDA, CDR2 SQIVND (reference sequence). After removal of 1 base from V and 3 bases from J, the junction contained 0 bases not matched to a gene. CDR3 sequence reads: CASSIGTGGYNEQFF. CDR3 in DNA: TGTGCCAGTAGTATAGGGACAGGGGGCTACAATGAGCAGTTCTTC.

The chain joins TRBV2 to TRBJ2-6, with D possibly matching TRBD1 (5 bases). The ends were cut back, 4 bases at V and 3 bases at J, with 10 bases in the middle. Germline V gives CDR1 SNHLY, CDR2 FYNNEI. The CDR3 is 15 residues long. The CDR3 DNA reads TGTGCCAGCAGTGCGCAGGGCGGTGGGGCCAACGTCCTGACTTTC. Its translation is CASSAQGGGANVLTF.

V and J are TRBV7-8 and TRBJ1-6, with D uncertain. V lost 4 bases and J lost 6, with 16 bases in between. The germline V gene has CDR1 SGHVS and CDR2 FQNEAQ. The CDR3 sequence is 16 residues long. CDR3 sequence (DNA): TGTGCCAGCAGCTCCCCCCAAGACGCTTCTAATTCACCCCTCCACTTT. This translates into CASSSPQDASNSPLHF.

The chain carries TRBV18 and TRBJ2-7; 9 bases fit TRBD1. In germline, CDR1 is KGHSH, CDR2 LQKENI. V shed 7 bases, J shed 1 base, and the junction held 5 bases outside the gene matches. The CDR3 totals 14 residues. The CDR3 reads CASLRDRESYEQYF. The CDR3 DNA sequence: TGTGCCAGCTTAAGGGACAGGGAATCCTACGAGCAGTACTTC.

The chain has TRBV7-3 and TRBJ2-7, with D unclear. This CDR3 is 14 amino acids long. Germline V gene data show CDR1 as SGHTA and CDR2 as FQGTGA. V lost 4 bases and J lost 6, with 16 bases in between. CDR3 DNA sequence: TGTGCCAGCAGCTACTCCCCGTCGAGTCCCGAGCAGTACTTC. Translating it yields CASSYSPSSPEQYF. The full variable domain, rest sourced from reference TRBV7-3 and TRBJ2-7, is GAGVSQTPSNKVTEKGKYVELRCDPISGHTALYWYRQSLGQGPEFLIYFQGTGAADDSGLPNDRFFAVRPEGSVSTLKIQRTERGDSAVYLCASSYSPSSPEQYFGPGTRLTVT.

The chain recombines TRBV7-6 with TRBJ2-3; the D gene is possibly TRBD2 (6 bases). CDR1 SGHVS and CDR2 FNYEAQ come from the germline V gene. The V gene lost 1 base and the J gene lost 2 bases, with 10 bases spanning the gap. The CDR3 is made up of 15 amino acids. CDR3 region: CASSLVGGNTDTQYF. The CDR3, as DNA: TGTGCCAGCAGCTTAGTGGGGGGAAACACAGATACGCAGTATTTT.

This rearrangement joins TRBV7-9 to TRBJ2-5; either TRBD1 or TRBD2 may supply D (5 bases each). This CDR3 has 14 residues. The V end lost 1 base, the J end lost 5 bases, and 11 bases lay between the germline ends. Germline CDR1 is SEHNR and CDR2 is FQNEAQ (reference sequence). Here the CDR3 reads CASSLGGPGETQYF. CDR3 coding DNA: TGTGCCAGCAGCTTAGGGGGACCAGGGGAGACCCAGTACTTC.

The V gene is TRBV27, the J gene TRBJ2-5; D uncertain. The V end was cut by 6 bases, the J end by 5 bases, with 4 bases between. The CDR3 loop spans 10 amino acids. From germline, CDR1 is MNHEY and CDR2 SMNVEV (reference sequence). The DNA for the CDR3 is TGTGCCAGCAGGGTGGAGACCCAGTACTTC. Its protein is CASRVETQYF.

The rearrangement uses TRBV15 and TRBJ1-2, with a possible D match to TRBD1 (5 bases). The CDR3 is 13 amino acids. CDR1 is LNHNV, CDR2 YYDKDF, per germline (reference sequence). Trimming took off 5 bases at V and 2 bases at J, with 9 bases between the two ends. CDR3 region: CATSSGRNYGYTF. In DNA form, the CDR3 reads TGTGCCACCAGCTCGGGACGGAACTATGGCTACACCTTC.

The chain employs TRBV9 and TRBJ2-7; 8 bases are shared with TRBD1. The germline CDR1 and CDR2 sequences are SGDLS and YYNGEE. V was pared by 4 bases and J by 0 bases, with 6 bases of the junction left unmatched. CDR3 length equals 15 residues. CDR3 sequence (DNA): TGTGCCAGCAGCCCGACAGGGGAGAGCTCCTACGAGCAGTACTTC. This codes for CASSPTGESSYEQYF.

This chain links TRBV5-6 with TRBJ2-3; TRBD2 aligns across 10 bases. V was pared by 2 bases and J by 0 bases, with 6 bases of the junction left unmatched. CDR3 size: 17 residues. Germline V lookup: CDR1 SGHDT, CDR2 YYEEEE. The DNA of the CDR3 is TGTGCCAGCAGCTTAGTTCTAGCGGGGGCTAGCACAGATACGCAGTATTTT. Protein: CASSLVLAGASTDTQYF.

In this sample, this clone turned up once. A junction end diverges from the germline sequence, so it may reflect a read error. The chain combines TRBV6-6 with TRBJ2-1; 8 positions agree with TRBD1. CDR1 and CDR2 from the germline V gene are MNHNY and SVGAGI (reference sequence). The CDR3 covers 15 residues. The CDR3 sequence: CASSLGQGRYSEQFF. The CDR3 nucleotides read TGTGCCAGCAGTCTAGGACAGGGCAGATACAGTGAGCAGTTCTTC.

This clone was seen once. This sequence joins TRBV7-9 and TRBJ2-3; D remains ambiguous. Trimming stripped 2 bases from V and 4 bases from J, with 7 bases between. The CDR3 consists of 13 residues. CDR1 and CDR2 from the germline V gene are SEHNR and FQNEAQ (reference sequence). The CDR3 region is CASSLNPPDTQYF. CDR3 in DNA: TGTGCCAGCAGCTTAAACCCCCCAGATACGCAGTATTTT.

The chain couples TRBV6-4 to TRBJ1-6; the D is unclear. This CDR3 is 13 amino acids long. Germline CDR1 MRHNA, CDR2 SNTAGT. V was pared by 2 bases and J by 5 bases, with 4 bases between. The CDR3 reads CASSDRDNSPLHF. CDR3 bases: TGTGCCAGCAGTGACAGGGATAATTCACCCCTCCACTTT.